Each of the 27 T cell receptor beta chains below was sequenced from the same sample in a study of blood T cell repertoires in COVID-19 (dated by TCRdb to the early 2020s). Library method: the immunoSEQ multiplex PCR assay. As stored in TCRdb, this immuneACCESS dataset retains in-frame rearrangements with V and J assigned. A fraction of the clones does not appear; measured against another copy, unresolved V genes explain less than half of the discrepancy, and the remainder lacks a known reason. Across this sample there are around 320,000 clones, with roughly 90% seen only once. The ten largest clones capture about 2% of the sample. Sequences were obtained from peripheral blood. These receptors all stem from a man between 18 and 29 years old with active or convalescent COVID-19.

This clone was observed a handful of times. The genes are TRBV5-1 and TRBJ2-7; 9 bases match TRBD1. This CDR3 is built from 14 residues. The V gene end was trimmed by 5 bases and the J gene end by 4 bases; junction bases not matched to a gene: 7. CDR1 is SGHRS, CDR2 YFSETQ, per germline. CDR3 protein: CASRLPGQGYEQYF. The CDR3 DNA reads as TGCGCCAGCAGGTTACCGGGACAGGGATACGAGCAGTACTTC. The full variable domain, completed using reference TRBV5-1 and TRBJ2-7, is KAGVTQTPRYLIKTRGQQVTLSCSPISGHRSVSWYQQTPGQGLQFLFEYFSETQRNKGNFPGRFSGRQFSNSRSEMNVSTLELGDSALYLCASRLPGQGYEQYFGPGTRLTVT.

The chain employs TRBV11-2 and TRBJ2-1, with no clear D. Deletions cut 4 bases from V and 2 bases from J, with 12 bases between. The CDR3 contains 15 residues. The germline V gene encodes CDR1 SGHAT and CDR2 FQNNGV. CDR3 in amino acids: CASSSSTGPYNEQFF. Here the CDR3 DNA reads TGTGCCAGCAGCTCCTCGACGGGTCCCTACAATGAGCAGTTCTTC.

Only one count was recorded for this clone. This sequence joins TRBV6-2 or TRBV6-3 and TRBJ2-7, with TRBD1 matching over 7 bases. Unmatched junction bases numbered 12, after V lost 5 bases and J lost 5 bases. Germline CDR1 and CDR2: MNHEY and SVGEGT. CDR3 size: 15 residues. The CDR3 region has the DNA TGTGCCAGCAGTCCCTCCCATGACAGGGTCCACGAGCAGTACTTC. Encoded protein: CASSPSHDRVHEQYF.

The chain has TRBV29-1 and TRBJ1-2; D perhaps matches TRBD1 (6 bases). CDR1 is SQVTM, CDR2 ANQGSEA, per germline. This CDR3 spans 13 amino acids. The V gene lost 5 bases and the J gene lost 4 bases, with 14 bases spanning the gap. Here the CDR3 DNA reads TGCAGCGTTACACAGGGCGGAATCTATGGCTACACCTTC. It is translated as CSVTQGGIYGYTF.

This clone appeared once. The chain carries TRBV29-1 and TRBJ2-5; D might be TRBD2 (6 bases). The CDR3 extends over 12 amino acids. Trimming removed 5 bases at V and 4 bases at J, with 11 bases between. Looked up from germline, CDR1 is SQVTM and CDR2 is ANQGSEA. The CDR3 region is CSVPSRGETQYF. CDR3 sequence (DNA): TGCAGCGTTCCGTCGCGGGGAGAGACCCAGTACTTC.

This chain uses TRBV19 with TRBJ2-3; 8 nucleotides match TRBD2. V lost 7 bases and J lost 2; bases outside the gene matches: 5. CDR3 length equals 14 residues. Looked up from germline, CDR1 is LNHDA and CDR2 is SQIVND (reference sequence). CDR3 nucleotide sequence: TGTGCCAGTACGGCGGGAGGTTACACAGATACGCAGTATTTT. Its protein product is CASTAGGYTDTQYF.

The chain carries TRBV6-5 and TRBJ1-1; D is unclear. Germline CDR1 reads MNHEY; CDR2 reads SVGAGI. This CDR3 comprises 14 residues. V was cut by 0 bases and J by 2 bases, with 7 bases left in between. The CDR3 DNA reads TGTGCCAGCAGTTACTCGGGAGCCAACACTGAAGCTTTCTTT. Translating it yields CASSYSGANTEAFF.

In its sample, this clone was seen once. The chain recombines TRBV19 with TRBJ1-6; a possible D gene is TRBD1 (5 bases). The CDR3 spans 14 residues. Trimming removed 3 bases from V and 10 bases from J, with 13 bases in between. CDR1 is LNHDA, CDR2 SQIVND, per germline (reference sequence). CDR3 loop: CASSMGEGTSPLHF. DNA of the CDR3: TGTGCCAGTAGTATGGGGGAGGGGACCTCACCCCTCCACTTT.

Only a few counts were recorded for this clone. V usage is TRBV7-8 and J usage is TRBJ1-1; 7 bases match TRBD1. CDR1 and CDR2 (germline): SGHVS, FQNEAQ. There are 15 residues in the CDR3. V dropped 5 bases and J dropped 0; count of bases not matched to a gene: 6. This chain's CDR3 is CASSRDRNMNTEAFF. CDR3 nucleotide sequence: TGTGCCAGCAGCCGGGACAGAAACATGAACACTGAAGCTTTCTTT.

The chain couples TRBV29-1 to TRBJ1-1; unclear D gene. This CDR3 region has 11 residues. Germline V gives CDR1 SQVTM, CDR2 ANQGSEA. CDR3 DNA: TGCAGGGCTCGATGGAACACTGAAGCTTTCTTT. Translated, it gives CRARWNTEAFF.

The CDR3 reads CASSRRSAGELFF. Here the CDR3 DNA reads TGTGCCAGCAGCCGACGGAGTGCCGGGGAGCTGTTTTTT. The chain links TRBV7-6 to TRBJ2-2; D uncertain. This CDR3 is built from 13 residues. Per germline, CDR1 SGHVS and CDR2 FNYEAQ. The V end was cut by 5 bases, the J end by 6 bases, with 10 bases between. Full variable domain (outside the CDR3, taken from reference TRBV7-6 and TRBJ2-2): GAGVSQSPRYKVTKRGQDVALRCDPISGHVSLYWYRQALGQGPEFLTYFNYEAQQDKSGLPNDRFSAERPEGSISTLTIQRTEQRDSAMYRCASSRRSAGELFFGEGSRLTVL.

This clone showed up just a few times. The chain joins TRBV7-2 to TRBJ2-1; 7 nucleotides match TRBD1. V lost 7 bases, J lost 1 base, and 7 bases stayed unmatched. The CDR3 length is 15 residues. CDR1 is SGHTA, CDR2 FQGNSA, per germline. The CDR3 DNA reads TGTGCCAGCAACCAAAGACAGGGTTCCTACAATGAGCAGTTCTTC. Protein product: CASNQRQGSYNEQFF.

The rearrangement joins TRBV6-5 to TRBJ1-4; tentatively, D is TRBD1 (5 bases). The germline CDR1 and CDR2 sequences are MNHEY and SVGAGI. The CDR3 extends over 16 amino acids. V dropped 3 bases and J dropped 8 bases, with 19 bases sitting between them. CDR3 region: CASSYFIRDLGEKLFF. DNA for the CDR3: TGTGCCAGCAGTTATTTTATCCGGGACTTGGGGGAAAAACTGTTTTTT.

This clone was recorded only once. V usage is TRBV5-1 and J usage is TRBJ2-3, with 8 bases identical to TRBD2. Germline V CDR1 and CDR2: SGHRS, YFSETQ. The CDR3 spans 16 residues. V gave up 4 bases and J gave up 10 bases; unmatched junction bases: 17. The CDR3 DNA is TGCGCCAGCAGCGGCAGGAATTTCGGGAGGGCCATTGCGCAGTATTTT. Translating gives CASSGRNFGRAIAQYF.

V usage is TRBV10-1 and J usage is TRBJ1-6; D perhaps matches TRBD1 (5 bases). The CDR3 is made up of 15 amino acids. V was shortened by 8 bases and J by 7 bases, with 18 bases between the two germline ends. Germline CDR1 reads WNHNN; CDR2 reads SYGVQD (reference sequence). CDR3 nucleotide sequence: TGCGCCAGCTCGGGGGGGAAAGAATGGAATTCACCCCTCCACTTT. Protein product: CASSGGKEWNSPLHF.

This clone occurred a few times. The rearrangement joins TRBV27 to TRBJ1-1; tentative D call: TRBD1 (5 bases). V was trimmed by 4 bases and J by 5 bases, leaving 11 bases between them. The germline V gene encodes CDR1 MNHEY and CDR2 SMNVEV (reference sequence). This CDR3 spans 13 amino acids. The CDR3 DNA follows: TGTGCCAGCAGTTCCAGGGTATCGACTGAAGCTTTCTTT. This encodes CASSSRVSTEAFF.

This chain joins TRBV28 and TRBJ2-7, with 10 bases fitting TRBD1. The CDR3 sequence is 16 residues long. J gave up 4 bases and V 5 bases, and 11 bases lay outside the gene matches. Germline V gene sequence: CDR1 MDHEN, CDR2 SYDVKM. The CDR3 nucleotides read TGTGCCAGCAGTCCTTCGTCCGGGACAGGGGATTACGAGCAGTACTTC. Amino acid sequence: CASSPSSGTGDYEQYF.

This clone was observed a handful of times. This rearrangement joins TRBV18 to TRBJ2-2; perhaps TRBD1 as D (6 bases). CDR1 and CDR2 (germline): KGHSH, LQKENI. CDR3 length equals 17 residues. V was cut by 1 base and J by 4 bases, with 16 bases left in between. The CDR3: CASSPRAWGPGTGELFF. The CDR3 bases are TGTGCCAGCTCACCACGTGCGTGGGGGCCCGGCACCGGGGAGCTGTTTTTT. The whole variable domain, filled in from reference TRBV18 and TRBJ2-2, reads NAGVMQNPRHLVRRRGQEARLRCSPMKGHSHVYWYRQLPEEGLKFMVYLQKENIIDESGMPKERFSAEFPKEGPSILRIQQVVRGDSAAYFCASSPRAWGPGTGELFFGEGSRLTVL.

The chain uses TRBV14 and TRBJ2-7; TRBD1 might be the D (6 bases). CDR3 length equals 15 residues. Per germline, CDR1 SGHDN and CDR2 FVKESK. V lost 3 bases, J lost 6 bases, and 18 bases lay in between. CDR3 sequence: CASSHRTALGAEQYF. CDR3 in DNA: TGTGCCAGCAGCCACCGGACAGCGTTGGGGGCCGAGCAGTACTTC.

This chain uses TRBV10-3 with TRBJ1-5, with 9 bases identical to TRBD1. The V gene end was trimmed by 0 bases and the J gene end by 6 bases; junction bases not matched to a gene: 6. This CDR3 region has 16 residues. In germline, CDR1 is ENHRY, CDR2 SYGVKD. CDR3 protein: CAISESPGQGIQPQHF. CDR3 bases: TGTGCCATCAGTGAGTCCCCGGGACAGGGAATTCAGCCCCAGCATTTT.

This clone was observed a few times. J is TRBJ1-3 and V is TRBV5-1; the match to TRBD1 covers 8 bases. CDR3 length: 14 residues. CDR1 SGHRS and CDR2 YFSETQ come from the germline V gene. V dropped 2 bases and J dropped 8; count of bases not matched to a gene: 6. CDR3: CASSLYGQGDTIYF. CDR3 in DNA: TGCGCCAGCAGCTTATATGGACAGGGAGACACCATATATTTT.

The chain links TRBV7-3 to TRBJ1-4, with D perhaps matching TRBD1 (5 bases). Germline assignment: CDR1 SGHTA and CDR2 FQGTGA. Trimming shortened V by 5 bases and J by 0 bases, and 10 bases separated the two germline ends. The CDR3 is 15 amino acids. The CDR3, as DNA: TGTGCCAGCAGCCCGGGGGTTACAACTAATGAAAAACTGTTTTTT. It specifies CASSPGVTTNEKLFF.

The V gene is TRBV6-5, the J gene TRBJ1-6; D not certain. Germline lookup yields CDR1 MNHEY and CDR2 SVGAGI. This CDR3 is 13 amino acids long. V was shortened by 8 bases and J by 8 bases, with 13 bases between the two germline ends. The CDR3 is CASAAGWDSPLHF. CDR3 coding DNA: TGTGCCAGCGCGGCCGGTTGGGATTCACCCCTCCACTTT.

The chain links TRBV5-4 to TRBJ2-3; 7 nucleotides align to TRBD1. Unmatched junction bases numbered 3, after V lost 0 bases and J lost 8 bases. The CDR3 runs 13 residues. Germline CDR1 reads SGHNT; CDR2 reads YYREEE (reference sequence). The CDR3 nucleotides are TGTGCCAGCAGCTTGGAGGGGGCGGGTACGCAGTATTTT. Amino acids: CASSLEGAGTQYF.

This clone has only one observation. The V gene is TRBV6-5, the J gene TRBJ1-6; D remains ambiguous. The germline CDR1 and CDR2 sequences are MNHEY and SVGAGI. This CDR3 has 14 amino acids. V dropped 6 bases and J dropped 6 bases, with 12 bases sitting between them. CDR3 residues: CASRPATRNSPLHF. The DNA of the CDR3 is TGTGCCAGCAGACCAGCGACCCGTAATTCACCCCTCCACTTT.

This rearrangement joins TRBV10-3 to TRBJ1-2; weak D call: TRBD1 (5 bases). V was shortened by 4 bases and J by 0 bases, with 12 bases between the two germline ends. The CDR3 totals 15 residues. The germline CDR1 and CDR2 sequences are ENHRY and SYGVKD. For the CDR3, the DNA is TGTGCCATCAGTGGGGGACTTACAGCTAACTATGGCTACACCTTC. Translation gives CAISGGLTANYGYTF.

This sequence joins TRBV27 and TRBJ1-2, with 8 bases aligning to TRBD1. V shed 7 bases, J shed 3 bases, and the junction held 16 bases outside the gene matches. The germline gives CDR1 MNHEY, CDR2 SMNVEV (reference sequence). The CDR3 is 17 residues long. CDR3 protein: CASKGTTRTGYDYGYTF. The CDR3 region has the DNA TGTGCCAGCAAGGGGACGACGAGGACAGGGTACGACTATGGCTACACCTTC.